The TCR beta chain under discussion was sequenced for a study of early T cells in non-severe SARS-CoV-2 infection (dated by TCRdb to 2020 to 2023). For the wider study: Because TCR sequencing relied on bulk RNA taken from unsorted whole blood, pairing of alpha and beta chains was not possible. The paper's findings and limits, for the study overall: VDJdb matching was skewed toward anti-spike CD8 responses and likely underestimated virus-specific expansions, missing private and CD4 specificities.

Library preparation employed 5' RACE. Sequencing instrument: NextSeq 500. The TCR library protocol attached unique molecular identifiers to individual cDNA molecules to correct for sequencing error and PCR bias. Both TCR alpha and beta chains were sequenced, and tight co-correlation was observed between alpha and beta sequence abundances in each sample. Processing in the source paper ran as follows. Decombinator V4 was used to annotate the V gene, J gene and CDR3 of the TCR sequences. TCRs were defined as expanded if a significant change between any two time points was detected under a Poisson model with p below 0.0001. Abundances of TCRs were expressed as counts per million after normalisation to the total number of TCRs sequenced in each sample. MAIT TCRs were defined by TRAV1-2 paired with TRAJ12, TRAJ20 or TRAJ33, and iNKT TCRs by TRAV10 paired with TRAJ18. VDJdb, accessed 1 November 2021, was searched for CMV, EBV and SARS-CoV-2 annotated TCRs, with TCRs annotated for multiple antigens excluded. The public reads were quality trimmed at Q25 with fastp and then assembled into clones with MiXCR by TCRdb, keeping productive beta chains. Rows with one shared CDR3 protein collapse into an entry with the most common genes and DNA. Clone size and V and J calls follow TCRdb, not the original study. The sample yields about 90,000 distinct CDR3 sequences; about an eighth were counted once. The ten most abundant clones make up around 4.3% of the sample.

Ten or more counts support this clonotype. Its antigen is currently not known. Base qualities are missing; no much larger clone stands one base away. A case-control design nested within a healthcare worker cohort in London, UK, was used, with weekly nasopharyngeal swab PCR tests and blood sampling performed. Between 23 and 31 March 2020, the week of the UK lockdown, healthcare workers were enrolled and then followed up weekly for as long as 16 weeks. The V end loses 6 bases and the J end loses 3 bases, and a stretch of 12 bases separates them. Reading from cysteine to phenylalanine, the CDR3 counts 13 amino acids. Only the CDR3 region is kept as DNA, spanning 39 bases read in frame from base 1. The germline V gene (reference sequence) provides CDR1 SEHNR and CDR2 FQNEAQ.

Sequenced here: whole blood, sampled at baseline. The receptor was derived from an adult who was a healthcare worker with PCR-confirmed SARS-CoV-2 infection or an uninfected control (not recorded which). The rearranged segments are TRBV7-9 and TRBJ2-7; perhaps TRBD2 is the D gene, with 5 bases matching. The CDR3 sequence is CASSPRAYYEQYF. The DNA sequence is TGTGCCAGCAGTCCGCGGGCTTACTACGAGCAGTACTTC.